What follows are 29 T cell receptor beta chains derived from one specimen sequenced in a study of response to subunit inactivated influenza vaccine. One entry per CDR3 protein, called by TCRdb with MiXCR from the RT-PCR reads. The data contain approximately 500,000 distinct CDR3 sequences, under 15% of them seen just once; the ten biggest clones take up around 13%. The material sequenced was PBMCs from blood, taken more than 35 days after vaccination. All receptors derive from a man between 50 and 59 years old who received an inactivated influenza vaccine.

V gene TRBV25-1 combines with J gene TRBJ2-3, with D possibly matching TRBD2 (5 bases). V was trimmed by 5 bases and J by 4 bases, leaving 22 bases between them. CDR1 is MGHDK, CDR2 SYGVNS, per germline. The CDR3 consists of 17 residues. The CDR3 loop is CASSNTAPGLEADTQYF. The CDR3 bases are TGTGCCAGCAGTAATACCGCCCCGGGCCTGGAGGCAGATACGCAGTATTTT.

J is TRBJ2-5 and V is TRBV5-1; 7 positions agree with TRBD1. The ends lost 2 bases at V and 1 base at J; junction bases unmatched: 2. The CDR3 is 14 residues long. CDR1 and CDR2 (germline): SGHRS, YFSETQ. In DNA, the CDR3 is TGCGCCAGCAGCTTCGGGACAGTCCAAGAGACCCAGTACTTC. This encodes CASSFGTVQETQYF.

The chain combines TRBV29-1 with TRBJ2-7, with 7 bases aligning to TRBD1. J lost 2 bases, V lost 3 bases, and 7 bases had no gene match. The CDR3 is 14 residues long. The germline gives CDR1 SQVTM, CDR2 ANQGSEA. The CDR3 DNA sequence: TGCAGCGTTGACCCGACAGGGAGCCCCTACGAGCAGTACTTC. Its protein is CSVDPTGSPYEQYF.

The sample holds a few counts of this clonotype. The genes are TRBV20-1 and TRBJ2-6, with unresolved D. CDR3 length: 16 amino acids. Trimming pared 0 bases from V and 2 bases from J, leaving 11 bases between. Germline V gene lookup returns CDR1 DFQATT and CDR2 SNEGSKA (reference sequence). The CDR3 protein is CSARDNLGAGANVLTF. CDR3 DNA sequence: TGCAGTGCTAGAGATAATCTTGGGGCTGGGGCCAACGTCCTGACTTTC.

This clonotype was picked up a small number of times. This sequence joins TRBV4-3 and TRBJ1-6; a possible D gene is TRBD1 (5 bases). The CDR3 consists of 15 residues. Germline V CDR1 and CDR2: LGHNA, YSLEER. The V end was cut by 0 bases, the J end by 12 bases, with 15 bases between. The DNA for the CDR3 is TGCGCCAGCAGCCAAGAAATCGGGGGGTTGGTACCCCTCCACTTT. As protein: CASSQEIGGLVPLHF.

V gene TRBV7-9 combines with J gene TRBJ2-5, with 16 bases fitting TRBD2. This CDR3 contains 17 residues. CDR1 and CDR2 from the germline V gene are SEHNR and FQNEAQ (reference sequence). V was clipped by 5 bases and J by 6 bases; unmatched bases: 9. The CDR3 nucleotides are TGTGCCAGCAGCCTTCCGGGACTAGCGGGGGGGCTCAAGACCCAGTACTTC. It codes for CASSLPGLAGGLKTQYF.

The rearrangement uses TRBV6-2 or TRBV6-3 and TRBJ1-5; D remains ambiguous. Germline-derived CDR1 and CDR2 are MNHEY and SVGEGT. The CDR3 is 17 residues long. Trimming removed 3 bases from V and 0 bases from J, with 15 bases in between. The CDR3 is CASSYLLLGVSNQPQHF. For the CDR3, the DNA is TGTGCCAGCAGTTATCTCCTTCTCGGGGTTAGCAATCAGCCCCAGCATTTT.

Points on this clonotype: With a much larger clone just one base away, this may be a read error. The chain recombines TRBV28 with TRBJ1-5; possible D gene TRBD1, 5 bases. CDR3 length: 15 residues. V was trimmed by 7 bases and J by 2 bases, leaving 15 bases between them. CDR1 MDHEN and CDR2 SYDVKM come from the germline V gene. CDR3 coding DNA: TGTGCCAGCATTGAGGGACTGAGCGGCAATCAGCCCCAGCATTTT. Protein product: CASIEGLSGNQPQHF. The entire variable domain, with the rest obtained from reference TRBV28 and TRBJ1-5, is as follows: DVKVTQSSRYLVKRTGEKVFLECVQDMDHENMFWYRQDPGLGLRLIYFSYDVKMKEKGDIPEGYSVSREKKERFSLILESASTNQTSMYLCASIEGLSGNQPQHFGDGTRLSIL.

This sequence joins TRBV28 and TRBJ2-7, with a tentative D call TRBD2 (6 bases). V shed 2 bases and J shed 3 bases, with 14 bases lying between them. The CDR3 is 15 amino acids. The germline gives CDR1 MDHEN, CDR2 SYDVKM. In DNA, the CDR3 is TGTGCCAGCAGTTTAAGTTCCGGGAGAATCTACGAGCAGTACTTC. Translation gives CASSLSSGRIYEQYF.

This clonotype was counted between two and nine times. The chain employs TRBV14 and TRBJ2-1, with D possibly TRBD2 on 5 matching bases. Germline V CDR1 and CDR2: SGHDN, FVKESK. The CDR3 sequence is 16 residues long. V was shortened by 3 bases and J by 0 bases, with 12 bases between the two germline ends. CDR3 sequence (DNA): TGTGCCAGCAGCCACCACGGGGAGAACTCCTACAATGAGCAGTTCTTC. Encoded protein: CASSHHGENSYNEQFF.

Ten or more counts support this clonotype. The rearrangement uses TRBV5-1 and TRBJ1-4; maybe TRBD1 (6 bases). The CDR3 sequence is 13 residues long. The V gene lost 0 bases and the J gene lost 8 bases, with 8 bases spanning the gap. Germline V gene sequence: CDR1 SGHRS, CDR2 YFSETQ. The CDR3 nucleotides read TGCGCCAGCAGCTTGGGCAGGGGCGAAAAACTGTTTTTT. Translating gives CASSLGRGEKLFF.

This clonotype was counted only a few times. The V call is TRBV7-9, the J call TRBJ1-4; 7 bases align to TRBD1. This CDR3 spans 14 amino acids. CDR1 is SEHNR and CDR2 is FQNEAQ in the germline V gene (reference sequence). The ends lost 5 bases at V and 7 bases at J; junction bases unmatched: 7. CDR3 bases: TGTGCCAGCAGCCGAGACAGGGCCGTTGAAAAACTGTTTTTT. Translation gives CASSRDRAVEKLFF.

The chain couples TRBV6-1 to TRBJ2-5; the D call may be TRBD1 or TRBD2 (6 bases each). The CDR3 runs 14 residues. Germline CDR1 reads MNHNS; CDR2 reads SASEGT. Trimming took 8 bases from V and 4 from J, leaving 17 bases between them. The CDR3 bases are TGTGCCAGCGCATCCTCCCCGGGGGCAGAGACCCAGTACTTC. Residues: CASASSPGAETQYF.

This clonotype was detected ten times or more. J is TRBJ1-1 and V is TRBV5-1; perhaps TRBD1 as D (6 bases). Trimming took 4 bases from V and 4 from J, leaving 14 bases between them. CDR3 length equals 14 residues. Per germline, CDR1 SGHRS and CDR2 YFSETQ. The DNA of the CDR3 is TGCGCCAGCAGCCAACAGGGTTCAAGCACTGAAGCTTTCTTT. It translates to CASSQQGSSTEAFF.

The rearrangement joins TRBV28 to TRBJ1-2; 9 nucleotides agree with TRBD1. This CDR3 is 15 amino acids long. Germline CDR1 MDHEN, CDR2 SYDVKM. The ends lost 5 bases at V and 5 bases at J; junction bases unmatched: 9. CDR3 residues: CASSLLSGTGYGYTF. The CDR3 coding sequence is TGTGCCAGCAGTCTTCTGTCCGGGACAGGGTATGGCTACACCTTC.

The chain recombines TRBV4-3 with TRBJ2-2; 7 positions match TRBD2. Germline loops: CDR1 LGHNA, CDR2 YSLEER. The CDR3 is made up of 15 amino acids. V lost 4 bases, J lost 3 bases, and 5 bases stayed unmatched. The CDR3 sequence: CASSPHGRDTGELFF. CDR3 sequence (DNA): TGCGCCAGCAGCCCTCATGGGAGGGACACCGGGGAGCTGTTTTTT.

This clonotype was recorded at least ten times. The chain uses TRBV29-1 and TRBJ2-1; 7 bases are a match to TRBD1. The CDR3 totals 13 residues. J was trimmed by 6 bases and V by 5 bases; bases with no gene match: 7. CDR1 is SQVTM and CDR2 is ANQGSEA in the germline V gene. CDR3 loop: CSVSRGLINEQFF. CDR3 DNA: TGCAGCGTTAGTAGGGGGCTTATCAATGAGCAGTTCTTC.

This clonotype was seen a few times. The chain carries TRBV9 and TRBJ2-7; 7 nucleotides match TRBD2. V trimming: 1 base; J trimming: 2 bases; junction bases outside the gene matches: 9. The V gene's germline CDR1 is SGDLS and CDR2 YYNGEE. The CDR3 has 16 amino acids. The DNA for the CDR3 is TGTGCCAGCAGCGTATCTGAGGTAGCGGGTGCCTACGAGCAGTACTTC. Translation: CASSVSEVAGAYEQYF.

The table lists this clonotype with a few counts. This chain connects TRBV5-1 to TRBJ2-6; D perhaps matches TRBD1 (6 bases). Germline V gene lookup returns CDR1 SGHRS and CDR2 YFSETQ. V gave up 2 bases and J gave up 0 bases, with 12 bases separating them. The CDR3 covers 17 residues. The CDR3 spells CASSLGQSLSGANVLTF. The CDR3 region has the DNA TGCGCCAGCAGCTTAGGACAGTCTCTCTCTGGGGCCAACGTCCTGACTTTC.

The V call is TRBV12-3 or TRBV12-4, the J call TRBJ2-7; D is undetermined. The CDR3 is 13 residues long. The ends were cut back, 0 bases at V and 3 bases at J, with 6 bases in the middle. This CDR3 reads CASSLAGYYEQYF. CDR3 in DNA: TGTGCCAGCAGTTTAGCTGGTTACTACGAGCAGTACTTC.

In its sample, this clonotype was seen many times. J is TRBJ2-2 and V is TRBV25-1; D uncertain. CDR1 and CDR2 from the germline V gene are MGHDK and SYGVNS. V was cut by 1 base and J by 2 bases, with 5 bases left in between. The CDR3 runs 14 residues. As DNA, the CDR3 is TGTGCCAGCAGTGAATTCGGCAACACCGGGGAGCTGTTTTTT. This codes for CASSEFGNTGELFF.

CDR3 amino acids: CSARTDSEQFF. As DNA, the CDR3 is TGCAGTGCTAGAACGGACTCTGAGCAGTTCTTC. The J gene is TRBJ2-1, the V gene TRBV20-1; possibly TRBD2 for D (5 bases). V gave up 2 bases and J gave up 9 bases, with 8 bases separating them. CDR1 and CDR2 (germline): DFQATT, SNEGSKA (reference sequence). The CDR3 extends over 11 amino acids.

The chain recombines TRBV5-1 with TRBJ1-1; maybe TRBD1 (6 bases). Trimming took 4 bases from V and 2 from J, leaving 12 bases between them. The CDR3 runs to 14 residues. The germline V gene encodes CDR1 SGHRS and CDR2 YFSETQ. The CDR3 DNA reads as TGCGCCAGCAGCCCGGGACACGACAACACTGAAGCTTTCTTT. The encoded protein is CASSPGHDNTEAFF.

This clonotype appeared many times. The V gene is TRBV28, the J gene TRBJ1-2; D remains ambiguous. The length of the CDR3 is 15 residues. Germline values: CDR1 MDHEN, CDR2 SYDVKM. Trimming took off 5 bases at V and 2 bases at J, with 15 bases between the two ends. The CDR3 DNA is TGTGCCAGCAGTCCTAATGACCCTGGCAACTATGGCTACACCTTC. Translation: CASSPNDPGNYGYTF.

This clonotype was recorded at least ten times. The J gene is TRBJ2-1, the V gene TRBV12-3 or TRBV12-4; TRBD2 aligns across 8 bases. V gave up 6 bases and J gave up 8 bases; unmatched junction bases: 12. The CDR3 has 15 residues. As DNA, the CDR3 is TGTGCCAGCAGCCGAAACGCGGGGGGACGGGATGAGCAGTTCTTC. Its translation: CASSRNAGGRDEQFF.

This clonotype was seen a handful of times. This rearrangement joins TRBV5-1 to TRBJ2-7; tentatively, D is TRBD2 (5 bases). Trimming removed 4 bases from V and 3 bases from J, with 14 bases in between. CDR3 length: 14 amino acids. Germline V gene data show CDR1 as SGHRS and CDR2 as YFSETQ. As DNA, the CDR3 is TGCGCCAGCAGCGAGGACTCCGCTCACTACGAGCAGTACTTC. Protein product: CASSEDSAHYEQYF.

The chain joins TRBV4-1 to TRBJ2-7; D is uncertain. The CDR3 has 12 residues. Germline assignment: CDR1 MGHRA and CDR2 YSYEKL. Deletions cut 3 bases from V and 7 bases from J, with 10 bases between. In nucleotides, the CDR3 is TGCGCCAGCAGCCAGCCGTACGGGGAGCAGTACTTC. It is translated as CASSQPYGEQYF.

The V call is TRBV7-2, the J call TRBJ2-7; D is perhaps TRBD2 (6 bases). CDR1 is SGHTA and CDR2 is FQGNSA in the germline V gene. V shed 5 bases and J shed 6 bases, with 20 bases lying between them. The CDR3 spans 15 residues. This CDR3 is CASSQPRRGYGEQYF. In nucleotides, the CDR3 is TGTGCCAGCAGCCAACCTCGGAGGGGCTACGGCGAGCAGTACTTC. Filled out from reference TRBV7-2 and TRBJ2-7, the complete variable domain reads GAGVSQSPSNKVTEKGKDVELRCDPISGHTALYWYRQSLGQGLEFLIYFQGNSAPDKSGLPSDRFSAERTGGSVSTLTIQRTQQEDSAVYLCASSQPRRGYGEQYFGPGTRLTVT.

This clonotype occurred a few times. The gene calls are TRBV3-1 and TRBJ1-2, with D uncertain. V lost 2 bases, J lost 7 bases, and 17 bases lay in between. The CDR3 is made up of 15 amino acids. Per germline, CDR1 LGHDT and CDR2 YNNKEL (reference sequence). For the CDR3, the DNA is TGTGCCAGCAGCCAACCCAGGCCATGGGGTTCTGGCTACACCTTC. Translating gives CASSQPRPWGSGYTF.